The T cell receptor (beta chain) described here comes from a study of blood T cell repertoires in COVID-19. Study as a whole: Nucleic acid was either cDNA or gDNA, and it came from T cells, B-cell-depleted T cells, or PBMCs.

The V and J ends lost 6 bases and 7 bases, in that order; junction bases with no gene match: 8. The CDR3 runs to 14 residues. Germline lookup yields CDR1 SEHNR and CDR2 FQNEAQ (reference sequence). This clone has a single count. Only in-frame clones appear in the TCRdb table, and some are missing; sequencing was by immunoSEQ multiplex PCR. The table includes fewer than 250,000 clones, almost 85% detected once. V is TRBV7-9 and J is TRBJ1-5, with 8 bases identical to TRBD1. Material: peripheral blood. The receptor comes from a woman aged 45-59 years with active or convalescent COVID-19. CDR3 nucleotide sequence: TGTGCCAGCAGTCCAGGGGGCGGGGGACAGCCCCAGCATTTT. Translating it yields CASSPGGGGQPQHF.